This passage covers 17 T cell receptor beta chains from one sample sequenced in a study of read filtering for tumor transcriptome and immune sequencing. From roughly 0.4 ug of RNA, a library with molecular barcoded alpha/delta and beta/gamma adaptors was made. TCRdb re-called the reads through MiXCR, storing one row per CDR3 protein. The profile shows around 130,000 distinct CDR3 sequences, under 15% of them singletons. Sample: a population of CD138-negative cells sorted from bone marrow. These TCRs come from a donor aged 40 or over with multiple myeloma.

This clonotype was seen many times. This sequence joins TRBV14 and TRBJ2-1; TRBD1 matches at 12 bases. CDR3 length: 14 amino acids. Germline V gives CDR1 SGHDN, CDR2 FVKESK. With V trimmed by 5 bases and J by 9 bases, 5 bases remained unmatched. The CDR3 loop reads CASSRDRGLREQFF. The CDR3, as DNA: TGTGCCAGCAGCAGGGACAGGGGGCTACGTGAGCAGTTCTTC.

For this clonotype: A much larger clone differs by one base, so this may be a read error. The rearrangement joins TRBV12-3 or TRBV12-4 to TRBJ1-4; tentatively, D is TRBD1 (5 bases). The CDR3 runs to 13 residues. The CDR3 DNA reads TGTGCCAGCACCTGGGGCAACACAGATACGCGGTATTTT. Its protein is CASTWGNTDTRYF.

This clonotype has a handful of counts. The CDR3 does not end in the conserved phenylalanine or tryptophan, so this is likely a read error. CDR3 protein: CASSLKGPVYNEQFS. The CDR3 DNA reads TGTGCCAGCAGTTTAAAAGGGCCTGTCTACAATGAGCAGTTCTCC. The V and J genes are TRBV27 and TRBJ2-1; D is ambiguous. The V end was cut by 2 bases, the J end by 3 bases, with 11 bases between. The CDR3 covers 15 residues. The germline V gene has CDR1 MNHEY and CDR2 SMNVEV (reference sequence).

Worth noting for this clonotype: This may be a read error, as it is one base from a much larger clone. J is TRBJ2-2 and V is TRBV29-1; D gene unclear. This CDR3 comprises 12 residues. Per germline, CDR1 SQVTM and CDR2 ANQGSEA. The CDR3 loop reads CRVDQSTGELFF. DNA for the CDR3: TGCAGAGTAGACCAGAGCACCGGGGAGCTGTTTTTT.

The chain employs TRBV29-1 and TRBJ2-7; no reliable D call. Trimming took 6 bases from V and 1 from J, leaving 10 bases between them. Germline V gives CDR1 SQVTM, CDR2 ANQGSEA. The CDR3 has 12 residues. The CDR3 coding sequence is TGCAGCGTGTTTTATAGATCCTACGAGCAGTACTTC. Translated: CSVFYRSYEQYF.

This clonotype turned up a few times. J is TRBJ2-3 and V is TRBV4-3; D unresolved. There are 13 residues in the CDR3. With 6 bases removed from V and 1 base from J, the gap between germline ends came to 8 bases. Germline-derived CDR1 and CDR2 are LGHNA and YSLEER. CDR3 sequence reads: CASSGTRTDTQYF. The CDR3 DNA reads TGCGCCAGCAGTGGTACTCGCACAGATACGCAGTATTTT.

Many counts were recorded for this clonotype. V is TRBV20-1 and J is TRBJ2-1; the match to TRBD1 covers 9 bases. CDR3 length equals 16 residues. With V trimmed by 6 bases and J by 10 bases, 19 bases remained unmatched. Germline-derived CDR1 and CDR2 are DFQATT and SNEGSKA (reference sequence). The CDR3 region has the DNA TGCAGTGCGCACAGGGGGCAGGGCCCTGGGAGGTCGGAGCAGTTCTTC. This translates into CSAHRGQGPGRSEQFF.

For this clonotype: A much bigger clone sits one base away, suggesting this may be a read error. This chain uses TRBV20-1 with TRBJ2-3; 10 positions match TRBD2. The CDR3 consists of 18 residues. The germline V gene encodes CDR1 DFQATT and CDR2 SNEGSKA (reference sequence). The CDR3 is CSASKREGLSNSPDKQYF. For the CDR3, the DNA is TGCAGTGCTAGCAAGCGGGAGGGACTATCCAATTCCCCAGATAAGCAGTATTTT.

This clonotype was seen ten or more times. The chain has TRBV20-1 and TRBJ2-2; 8 positions agree with TRBD2. J was trimmed by 11 bases and V by 7 bases; bases with no gene match: 21. The CDR3 runs to 16 residues. The germline gives CDR1 DFQATT, CDR2 SNEGSKA (reference sequence). CDR3 DNA sequence: TGCAGTGACCACACCCACAAAGACCGTGGACTAGCTGAGCTGTTTTTT. Translation: CSDHTHKDRGLAELFF.

This clonotype was seen repeatedly, ten times or more. The chain carries TRBV13 and TRBJ2-3, with 7 bases lining up with TRBD2. V lost 5 bases to trimming and J lost 0 bases; unmatched junction nucleotides: 11. The CDR3 has 17 residues. In germline, CDR1 is PRHDT, CDR2 FYEKMQ (reference sequence). CDR3 amino acids: CASSPRAASGSTDTQYF. The CDR3 coding sequence is TGTGCCAGCAGCCCCCGGGCGGCTAGCGGCAGCACAGATACGCAGTATTTT.

On this clonotype itself: This clone may be a read error of a much larger clone one base away. This chain links TRBV6-2 or TRBV6-3 with TRBJ1-5; no firm D call. Germline V gene lookup returns CDR1 MNHEY and CDR2 SVGEGT. CDR3 length equals 14 residues. The CDR3: CASSLWSLNRPQHF. CDR3 sequence (DNA): TGTGCCAGCAGTCTGTGGAGCCTCAATCGGCCCCAGCATTTT.

As concerns this clonotype: A much larger clone sits a single nucleotide away, making a read error possible. The chain employs TRBV24-1 and TRBJ2-1; D remains unclear. This CDR3 has 12 amino acids. Germline CDR1 and CDR2: KGHDR and SFDVKD. The CDR3 DNA follows: TGTGCCACCGCTGAGGCCTACAATGGGCAGTTCTTC. It specifies CATAEAYNGQFF.

This clonotype turned up a few times. It may be a read error: a sequence one base away is much more abundant. The chain uses TRBV5-1 and TRBJ2-1; D assignment may be TRBD1 or TRBD2 (5 bases each). The CDR3 has 15 residues. Germline values: CDR1 SGHRS, CDR2 YFSETQ. V lost 4 bases, J lost 8 bases, and 19 bases lay in between. In DNA, the CDR3 is TGCGCCAGCAGCCGGGGCCCTTTTGGAGCCGATGAGCAGTTCTTC. Its protein product is CASSRGPFGADEQFF. Full variable domain (missing parts from reference TRBV5-1 and TRBJ2-1): KAGVTQTPRYLIKTRGQQVTLSCSPISGHRSVSWYQQTPGQGLQFLFEYFSETQRNKGNFPGRFSGRQFSNSRSEMNVSTLELGDSALYLCASSRGPFGADEQFFGPGTRLTVL.

This clonotype was detected a few times. A single base separates this from a much larger clone, so it may be a read error. The J gene is TRBJ1-1, the V gene TRBV29-1, with 9 bases aligning to TRBD1. Trimming cost V 6 bases and J 5 bases; bases outside gene matches: 13. Germline lookup yields CDR1 SQVTM and CDR2 ANQGSEA. This CDR3 region has 15 residues. The CDR3 bases are TGCAGCGTCGTTGACAGGGGGGCGTCGCGGACTGAAGCTTTCTTT. It encodes CSVVDRGASRTEAFF.

Regarding this clonotype: A read error may be the cause here, since a much bigger clone is one base away. The missing conserved phenylalanine or tryptophan at the end of this CDR3 makes a read error likely. This chain links TRBV4-1 with TRBJ2-5; D gene uncertain. This CDR3 comprises 13 residues. V gave up 4 bases and J gave up 2 bases, with 8 bases separating them. The germline V gene has CDR1 MGHRA and CDR2 YSYEKL. The DNA of the CDR3 is TGCGCCAGCAGCCTGAATTTTCAAGAGACCCAGTACTAC. This gives the protein CASSLNFQETQYY.

Ten or more counts support this clonotype. The chain is built from TRBV6-2 or TRBV6-3 and TRBJ1-5; D gene unclear. CDR1 and CDR2 from the germline V gene are MNHEY and SVGEGT. The CDR3 contains 14 residues. With 11 bases removed from V and 3 bases from J, the gap between germline ends came to 17 bases. The CDR3 DNA follows: TGTGCCGCCTCCCCCCCTAGTACCAATCAGCCCCAGCATTTT. Translation: CAASPPSTNQPQHF.

Comment on this clonotype: This may come from a read error, since a much larger clone is one base off. The chain is built from TRBV11-2 and TRBJ2-1; 13 bases line up with TRBD2. The V and J ends lost 7 bases and 5 bases, in that order; junction bases with no gene match: 2. The CDR3 contains 14 residues. Germline V CDR1 and CDR2: SGHAT, FQNNGV. CDR3 in amino acids: CASIGTSGDNEQFF. Here the CDR3 DNA reads TGTGCCAGCATCGGGACTAGCGGGGACAATGAGCAGTTCTTC.